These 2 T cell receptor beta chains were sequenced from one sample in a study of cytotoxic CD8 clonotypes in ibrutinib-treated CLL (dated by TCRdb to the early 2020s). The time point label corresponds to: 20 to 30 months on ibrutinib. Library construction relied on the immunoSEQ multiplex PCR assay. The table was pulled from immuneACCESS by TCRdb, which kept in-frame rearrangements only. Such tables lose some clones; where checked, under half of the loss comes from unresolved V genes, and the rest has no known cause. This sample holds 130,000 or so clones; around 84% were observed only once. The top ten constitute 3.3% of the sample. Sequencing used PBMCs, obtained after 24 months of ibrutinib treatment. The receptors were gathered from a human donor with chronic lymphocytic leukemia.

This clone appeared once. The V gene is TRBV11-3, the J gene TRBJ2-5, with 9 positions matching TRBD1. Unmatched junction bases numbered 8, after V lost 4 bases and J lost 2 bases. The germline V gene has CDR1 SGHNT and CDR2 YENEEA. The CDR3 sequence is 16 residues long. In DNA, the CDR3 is TGTGCCAGCAGCTCCAGACCGGGACAGGGACAAGAGACCCAGTACTTC. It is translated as CASSSRPGQGQETQYF.

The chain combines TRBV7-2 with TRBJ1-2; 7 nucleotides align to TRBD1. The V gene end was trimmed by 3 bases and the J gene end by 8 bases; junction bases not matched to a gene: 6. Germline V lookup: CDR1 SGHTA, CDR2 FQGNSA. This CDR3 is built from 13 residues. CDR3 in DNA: TGTGCCAGCAGCTTTTCGGACAGGAGGGGCTACACCTTC. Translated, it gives CASSFSDRRGYTF.